This TCR beta chain is drawn from a study of cytomegalovirus exposure and HLA in healthy donors. Notes on the study in general: Per published reports, the classifier diagnosed cytomegalovirus status with high specificity and sensitivity.

CDR1 is SGHTA and CDR2 is FQGNSA in the germline V gene. Between the trimmed V and J ends, which lost 2 bases and 1 base, there was a span of 2 bases. This CDR3 comprises 13 residues. Libraries were prepared by immunoSEQ multiplex PCR; TCRdb keeps only in-frame clonotypes and omits some of them. The table records 130,000 or so clones, nearly 90% of them present only once. Worth noting for this clone: Its antigen is currently unknown.

V usage is TRBV7-2 and J usage is TRBJ2-2; D gene uncertain. This receptor was identified in a woman aged 18 to 35 in good health and CMV-seropositive. Input material: PBMCs. CDR3 nucleotides: TGTGCCAGCAGCTTACTGAACACCGGGGAGCTGTTTTTT. Translating it yields CASSLLNTGELFF.